This is a list of T cell receptor beta chains from one sample in a study of blood T cell repertoires in COVID-19. Sequencing used immunoSEQ multiplex PCR; TCRdb keeps in-frame clones, though not all of them. This table has 140,000 or so clones, 65% to 90% appearing once. Material for sequencing was peripheral blood. The receptor source for this set is a man aged 45-60 years with acute or convalescent COVID-19. Each CDR3 is given with its conserved first and last residue. A D gene is named only where the DNA matches it firmly. Only some rows state a clone size, as once, few, many or a class for expanded clones.

>TRBD2|TRBJ2-5|.|TRBV24-1
CATSGLAGVETQYF
TGTGCCACCTCTGGCCTAGCGGGAGTGGAGACCCAGTACTTC
>.|TRBJ2-7|.|TRBV18
CASSPNEGGEQYF
TGTGCCAGCTCACCAAATGAAGGGGGCGAGCAGTACTTC
>.|TRBJ2-1|.|TRBV28
CASSTLPSYNEQFF
TGTGCCAGCAGTACTCTACCCTCCTACAATGAGCAGTTCTTC
>TRBD1|TRBJ1-5|.|TRBV7-9
CASSPEGGISQPQHF
TGTGCCAGCAGCCCTGAAGGGGGCATCTCTCAGCCCCAGCATTTT
>TRBD2|TRBJ2-3|.|TRBV13
CASSQAGVPSDTQYF
TGTGCCAGCAGCCAAGCGGGGGTGCCTTCAGATACGCAGTATTTT
>TRBD1|TRBJ1-5|.|TRBV6-1
CASSVGTGDSNQPQHF
TGTGCCAGCAGTGTAGGGACAGGAGATAGCAATCAGCCCCAGCATTTT
>TRBD2|TRBJ2-1|.|TRBV27
CASSSIGLAGEQFF
TGTGCCAGCAGTTCCATCGGACTAGCGGGTGAGCAGTTCTTC
>.|TRBJ1-5|.|TRBV4-1
CASSQVPGFNDQPQHF
TGCGCCAGCAGCCAAGTTCCGGGGTTTAATGATCAGCCCCAGCATTTT
>.|TRBJ2-4|.|TRBV18
CASSPGTKNIQYF
TGTGCCAGCTCACCCGGGACCAAAAACATTCAGTACTTC
>.|TRBJ1-2|.|TRBV29-1
CSVEHLSYTF
TGCAGCGTCGAGCACCTGAGCTACACCTTC
>TRBD1|TRBJ2-5|.|TRBV19
CASSIRGQVRGTQYF
TGTGCCAGTAGTATTCGAGGACAGGTACGAGGGACCCAGTACTTC
>TRBD1|TRBJ2-1|.|TRBV10-3
CAISASVGQDGTYNEQFF
TGTGCCATCAGTGCGAGCGTGGGACAGGATGGTACCTACAATGAGCAGTTCTTC
>TRBD1|TRBJ1-2|.|TRBV12-3/TRBV12-4
CASRPTGFGYTF
TGTGCCAGCCGGCCGACAGGGTTCGGCTACACCTTC
>TRBD1|TRBJ2-3|.|TRBV5-4
CASSLGDRGPDTQYF
TGTGCCAGCAGCTTGGGGGACAGGGGGCCTGATACGCAGTATTTT
>TRBD2|TRBJ2-3|.|TRBV5-5
CASSHGLVDTQYF
TGTGCCAGCAGCCACGGACTAGTAGATACGCAGTATTTT
>TRBD1|TRBJ2-7|.|TRBV30
CAWQGAYEQYF
TGTGCCTGGCAGGGGGCCTACGAGCAGTACTTC
>.|TRBJ1-5|.|TRBV15
CATSSYDWNQPQHF
TGTGCCACCAGCAGCTACGACTGGAATCAGCCCCAGCATTTT
>.|TRBJ1-6|.|TRBV28
CASSLGGFSYNSPLHF
TGTGCCAGCAGTTTAGGGGGGTTCTCCTATAATTCACCCCTCCACTTT
>.|TRBJ1-2|.|TRBV18
CASSPGQSSSGYGYTF
TGTGCCAGCTCACCAGGACAGTCCTCTTCTGGCTATGGCTACACCTTC
>.|TRBJ2-2|once|TRBV10-1
CASSDPGTGELFF
TGCGCCAGCAGTGACCCGGGCACCGGGGAGCTGTTTTTT
>TRBD2|TRBJ2-3|.|TRBV4-1
CASSQAPLAGTDTQYF
TGCGCCAGCAGCCAAGCCCCACTAGCGGGAACAGATACGCAGTATTTT
>.|TRBJ2-5|.|TRBV4-1
CASSQVVAERETQYF
TGCGCCAGCAGCCAAGTGGTCGCTGAGCGGGAGACCCAGTACTTC
>.|TRBJ2-2|.|TRBV18
CASSTTPRGSTGELFF
TGTGCCAGCTCAACGACCCCCAGGGGCAGCACCGGGGAGCTGTTTTTT
>TRBD1|TRBJ2-7|.|TRBV10-3
CAISDRDSLTYEQYF
TGTGCCATCAGTGACCGGGACAGCCTAACCTACGAGCAGTACTTC
>.|TRBJ2-7|.|TRBV9
CASSVEGEGYEQYF
TGTGCCAGCAGCGTAGAAGGGGAAGGATACGAGCAGTACTTC
>.|TRBJ2-1|.|TRBV6-6
CASSYGQNNEQFF
TGTGCCAGCAGTTACGGCCAGAACAATGAGCAGTTCTTC
>.|TRBJ2-7|.|TRBV7-8
CASSLAFRVAPDAYEQYF
TGTGCCAGCAGCTTAGCGTTCCGGGTAGCGCCAGATGCCTACGAGCAGTACTTC
>TRBD2|TRBJ2-2|.|TRBV5-4
CASSPRGAINTGELFF
TGTGCCAGCAGCCCGCGGGGGGCCATCAACACCGGGGAGCTGTTTTTT
>.|TRBJ2-5|.|TRBV11-3
CASTPSEETQYF
TGTGCCAGCACCCCCAGCGAAGAGACCCAGTACTTC
>.|TRBJ1-2|.|TRBV6-1
CASSDGHYGYTF
TGTGCCAGCAGTGACGGACATTACGGCTACACCTTC
>TRBD1|TRBJ2-7|.|TRBV24-1
CATSAGQGGEQYF
TGTGCCACCAGTGCCGGACAGGGGGGGGAGCAGTACTTC
>.|TRBJ2-6|.|TRBV27
CASRLVGGSGANVLTF
TGTGCCAGCCGTCTCGTAGGAGGGTCTGGGGCCAACGTCCTGACTTTC
>TRBD2|TRBJ2-2|.|TRBV4-1
CASSQDPSGSTGELFF
TGCGCCAGCAGCCAAGATCCTAGCGGGAGCACCGGGGAGCTGTTTTTT
>TRBD2|TRBJ2-5|.|TRBV19
CASSIYYSGRRETQYF
TGTGCCAGTAGTATTTATTATAGCGGGAGGCGAGAGACCCAGTACTTC
>TRBD2|TRBJ2-2|few|TRBV10-3
CAIRGLAGGVLPRTGELFF
TGTGCCATCAGGGGCCTAGCGGGGGGGGTACTACCAAGGACCGGGGAGCTGTTTTTT
>.|TRBJ1-2|.|TRBV7-8
CASSDKRGFGYGYTF
TGTGCCAGCAGCGACAAGAGGGGGTTCGGCTATGGCTACACCTTC
>TRBD2|TRBJ2-2|.|TRBV4-2
CASSQDTWEGRTGELFF
TGTGCCAGCAGCCAAGATACGTGGGAGGGCCGGACCGGGGAGCTGTTTTTT
>TRBD1|TRBJ2-7|.|TRBV11-2
CASSRYRDRSSYEQYF
TGTGCCAGCAGCCGTTACCGGGACAGATCTAGCTACGAGCAGTACTTC
>.|TRBJ2-2|once|TRBV12-3/TRBV12-4
CASSPREAGELFF
TGTGCCAGCAGCCCGAGGGAGGCCGGGGAGCTGTTTTTT
>.|TRBJ1-2|.|TRBV4-1
CASSQDEWENYGYTF
TGCGCCAGCAGCCAAGATGAGTGGGAGAACTATGGCTACACCTTC
>.|TRBJ1-6|.|TRBV27
CASSLRGNNSPLHF
TGTGCCAGCAGTTTAAGGGGCAATAATTCACCCCTCCACTTT
>TRBD2|TRBJ2-2|few|TRBV5-1
CASSLTSGRIGELFF
TGCGCCAGCAGCCTTACTAGCGGGAGAATCGGGGAGCTGTTTTTT
>.|TRBJ1-1|.|TRBV4-2
CASSQATRGAPPTEAFF
TGTGCCAGCAGCCAAGCAACCAGGGGAGCCCCCCCCACTGAAGCTTTCTTT
>.|TRBJ2-4|few|TRBV28
CASSLFSQAKNIQYF
TGTGCCAGCAGTTTATTCTCACAAGCCAAAAACATTCAGTACTTC
>.|TRBJ2-1|.|TRBV6-5
CASRGSSYNEQFF
TGTGCCAGCAGAGGGAGCTCCTACAATGAGCAGTTCTTC
>TRBD2|TRBJ2-7|.|TRBV3-1/TRBV3-2
CASSQDSRASGSYEQYF
TGTGCCAGCAGCCAAGACAGCAGGGCTAGCGGCAGCTACGAGCAGTACTTC